Shown below are 17 T cell receptor beta chains from a single sample sequenced in a study of blood T cell repertoires in COVID-19. Sequencing was performed with immunoSEQ multiplex PCR; in TCRdb, only in-frame clones are kept and a portion is missing. The profile shows fewer than 30,000 clones, about nine tenths of them singletons. The sequenced sample was peripheral blood. These receptors came from a man aged 50 to 59 with active COVID-19.

This sequence joins TRBV5-1 and TRBJ1-1; 7 nucleotides line up with TRBD1. The CDR3 contains 15 residues. The V segment lost 4 bases and the J segment 0 bases; nucleotides outside the gene matches: 6. CDR1 and CDR2 (germline): SGHRS, YFSETQ. The CDR3: CASSGGTAMNTEAFF. CDR3 DNA sequence: TGCGCCAGCAGCGGGGGGACAGCCATGAACACTGAAGCTTTCTTT.

Written as DNA, the CDR3 is TGTGCCATCAGTGACCCCCTGGTACAGCTCAGCACAGATACGCAGTATTTT. Translating it yields CAISDPLVQLSTDTQYF. This chain links TRBV10-3 with TRBJ2-3; D not resolved. The CDR3 has 17 amino acids. Trimming took off 3 bases at V and 0 bases at J, with 16 bases between the two ends. The germline V gene has CDR1 ENHRY and CDR2 SYGVKD.

V is TRBV5-1 and J is TRBJ2-5, with 7 bases that match TRBD1. Germline CDR1 and CDR2: SGHRS and YFSETQ. This CDR3 contains 14 residues. With 4 bases clipped from V and 2 bases from J, the junction kept 5 bases outside the gene matches. CDR3 loop: CASSLDRVQETQYF. The CDR3, as DNA: TGCGCCAGCAGCCTAGACAGGGTTCAAGAGACCCAGTACTTC.

The V call is TRBV29-1, the J call TRBJ2-1, with a weak D call TRBD2 (5 bases). Trimming removed 6 bases at V and 6 bases at J, with 21 bases between. From germline, CDR1 is SQVTM and CDR2 ANQGSEA. This CDR3 has 15 amino acids. The CDR3 loop reads CSVTQRLAGTNEQFF. The CDR3 coding sequence is TGCAGCGTGACCCAGCGGCTAGCAGGCACCAATGAGCAGTTCTTC.

The chain is built from TRBV10-3 and TRBJ2-3, with 9 bases that match TRBD1. The V and J ends lost 4 bases and 8 bases, in that order; junction bases with no gene match: 10. CDR1 is ENHRY, CDR2 SYGVKD, per germline. There are 15 residues in the CDR3. The CDR3 DNA reads as TGTGCCATCAGTGTGGGACAGGGAAGAACGGGTACGCAGTATTTT. Its protein is CAISVGQGRTGTQYF.

Details on this clone: Sequence at one end of the junction differs from germline and may be a read error. The chain has TRBV7-7 and TRBJ1-1, with D possibly matching TRBD1 (6 bases). CDR1 SSHAT and CDR2 FNYEAQ come from the germline V gene (reference sequence). The length of the CDR3 is 15 residues. CDR3 in amino acids: CASSPIPGASTEAFF. In nucleotides, the CDR3 is TGTGCTAGCAGCCCTATCCCAGGGGCCAGCACTGAAGCTTTCTTT. Based on the CDR3 plus reference TRBV7-7 and TRBJ1-1, the full variable domain is GAGVSQSPRYKVTKRGQDVTLRCDPISSHATLYWYQQALGQGPEFLTYFNYEAQPDKSGLPSDRFSAERPEGSISTLTIQRTEQRDSAMYRCASSPIPGASTEAFFGQGTRLTVV.

The chain carries TRBV15 and TRBJ2-3; 9 nucleotides align to TRBD2. Germline V gene lookup returns CDR1 LNHNV and CDR2 YYDKDF (reference sequence). With V trimmed by 4 bases and J by 1 base, 3 bases remained unmatched. The CDR3 consists of 15 residues. The CDR3 reads CATSNLAGRTDTQYF. The DNA for the CDR3 is TGTGCCACCAGCAATCTAGCGGGACGCACAGATACGCAGTATTTT. Based on the CDR3 plus reference TRBV15 and TRBJ2-3, the full variable domain is DAMVIQNPRYQVTQFGKPVTLSCSQTLNHNVMYWYQQKSSQAPKLLFHYYDKDFNNEADTPDNFQSRRPNTSFCFLDIRSPGLGDTAMYLCATSNLAGRTDTQYFGPGTRLTVL.

This clone has a handful of counts. The V call is TRBV11-2, the J call TRBJ2-7, with 10 bases aligning to TRBD1. This CDR3 region has 14 residues. Losses at the gene ends were 3 bases for V and 2 bases for J; bases not matched to a gene: 1. Germline values: CDR1 SGHAT, CDR2 FQNNGV. CDR3 coding DNA: TGTGCCAGCAGCTTGGGACAGGGGCCCTACGAGCAGTACTTC. Its protein is CASSLGQGPYEQYF. The full variable domain, rest sourced from reference TRBV11-2 and TRBJ2-7, is EAGVAQSPRYKIIEKRQSVAFWCNPISGHATLYWYQQILGQGPKLLIQFQNNGVVDDSQLPKDRFSAERLKGVDSTLKIQPAKLEDSAVYLCASSLGQGPYEQYFGPGTRLTVT.

This CDR3 reads CASSQANYEQYF. The CDR3 DNA reads TGTGCCAGCTCCCAAGCAAACTACGAGCAGTACTTC. The rearrangement uses TRBV18 and TRBJ2-7; the D is unclear. Trimming left V 6 bases short and J 3 bases short, with 9 bases between. Germline CDR1 reads KGHSH; CDR2 reads LQKENI. The CDR3 is 12 residues long.

The chain uses TRBV5-4 and TRBJ2-7; tentatively, D is TRBD1 (6 bases). Germline lookup yields CDR1 SGHNT and CDR2 YYREEE (reference sequence). The CDR3 consists of 15 residues. V was shortened by 4 bases and J by 7 bases, with 21 bases between the two germline ends. The CDR3, as DNA: TGTGCCAGCAGCCGAGGTCCGGGTGGGGGCCTGGAGCAGTACGTC. As protein: CASSRGPGGGLEQYV.

Points on this clone: The same CDR3 is also encoded by other DNA sequences in this sample. The chain employs TRBV6-5 and TRBJ2-2; 8 nucleotides align to TRBD1. J was trimmed by 4 bases and V by 6 bases; bases with no gene match: 7. The CDR3 spans 15 residues. CDR1 is MNHEY, CDR2 SVGAGI, per germline. The CDR3 spells CASRRQGAVTGELFF. The CDR3, as DNA: TGTGCCAGCAGGAGGCAGGGGGCCGTCACCGGGGAGCTGTTTTTT.

The rearrangement uses TRBV6-5 and TRBJ1-1, with TRBD1 matching over 8 bases. This CDR3 spans 13 amino acids. Looked up from germline, CDR1 is MNHEY and CDR2 is SVGAGI. J lost 4 bases, V lost 6 bases, and 4 bases had no gene match. The CDR3: CASRATGGTEAFF. For the CDR3, the DNA is TGTGCCAGCAGAGCCACAGGGGGCACTGAAGCTTTCTTT.

This chain uses TRBV4-1 with TRBJ2-7; 9 bases align to TRBD2. There are 15 residues in the CDR3. V lost 4 bases to trimming and J lost 7 bases; unmatched junction nucleotides: 11. Germline CDR1 reads MGHRA; CDR2 reads YSYEKL. The DNA of the CDR3 is TGCGCCAGCAGCCGCGGGCGGGAGGGACGAGGAGAGCAGTACTTC. Translation: CASSRGREGRGEQYF.

The chain joins TRBV6-2 or TRBV6-3 to TRBJ2-2; tentative D call: TRBD2 (6 bases). V was clipped by 3 bases and J by 7 bases, with 15 bases between them. From germline, CDR1 is MNHEY and CDR2 SVGEGT. The CDR3 covers 15 residues. CDR3 DNA: TGTGCCAGCAGTTATTATACTAGCCCAGGCGGGGAGCTGTTTTTT. It is translated as CASSYYTSPGGELFF.

The rearrangement links TRBV5-6 to TRBJ1-2; D unclear. Germline CDR1 is SGHDT and CDR2 is YYEEEE. The CDR3 runs 13 residues. Trimming took 2 bases from V and 2 from J, leaving 7 bases between them. The CDR3 coding sequence is TGTGCCAGCAGCTTTCAGGAAAACTATGGCTACACCTTC. It specifies CASSFQENYGYTF.

The V call is TRBV6-1, the J call TRBJ2-1; D perhaps matches TRBD2 (7 bases). V lost 3 bases, J lost 9 bases, and 18 bases lay in between. CDR3 length: 15 residues. CDR1 MNHNS and CDR2 SASEGT come from the germline V gene. This CDR3 is CASSDGGTKGGEQFF. The CDR3 nucleotides are TGTGCCAGCAGTGATGGTGGGACTAAAGGGGGTGAGCAGTTCTTC.

The genes are TRBV27 and TRBJ2-3, with no clear D. The CDR3 runs 14 residues. The V and J ends lost 7 bases and 5 bases respectively, with 16 bases between them. CDR1 and CDR2 (germline): MNHEY, SMNVEV (reference sequence). CDR3 protein: CASTLNSPGDTQYF. Written as DNA, the CDR3 is TGTGCCAGCACTCTAAATAGCCCGGGAGATACGCAGTATTTT.